This T cell receptor (beta chain) was obtained from a study of cytomegalovirus exposure and HLA in healthy donors. Whole-study findings and limits: Most TCR sequences were uncommon, yet certain public TCRs appeared in many donors. The study put some 150 TCR beta chains on its list as cytomegalovirus-associated.

Germline V gene sequence: CDR1 LNHNV, CDR2 YYDKDF (reference sequence). The CDR3 extends over 16 amino acids. V shed 3 bases and J shed 1 base, with 15 bases lying between them. The 120-subject validation cohort, separate from the approximately 670-subject first cohort, included the donors. Points on this clone: Its target is unknown.

Produced via immunoSEQ multiplex PCR; TCRdb's table is partial and in-frame only. Of more than 200,000 clones in the sample, more than 75% were seen once. Source material: PBMCs. The chain recombines TRBV15 with TRBJ1-2, with a possible D match to TRBD1 (6 bases). The sequence was obtained from a man younger than 35 in good health and CMV-seropositive. In DNA, the CDR3 is TGTGCCACCAGCAGTGAATCAGGGGTTTTTAACTATGGCTACACCTTC. Translating it yields CATSSESGVFNYGYTF.